The rows below give T cell receptor beta chains drawn from one sample of a study of blood T cells in healthy people across ages. TCRdb reprocessed the 5' RACE reads with MiXCR, giving one entry per CDR3 protein. Among over 1.5 million distinct CDR3 sequences listed, roughly 52% were seen once. Input material: blood. Receptors were obtained from a woman aged 40 to 50 in good health. Both conserved end residues are part of each CDR3. D genes are given only for firm matches. Expanded clones are given a class, and other clones once, few, many or no size at all.

abundance | j_gene | d_gene | v_gene | CDR3nt | CDR3aa
NA | TRBJ1-6 | NA | TRBV7-2 | TGTGCCAGCAGCTTAGTGTTTCAGAATTCACCCCTCCACTTT | CASSLVFQNSPLHF
NA | TRBJ1-4 | TRBD1 | TRBV25-1 | TGTGCCAGCAAGGGCAGGGGGAGTGAAAAACTGTTTTTT | CASKGRGSEKLFF
NA | TRBJ2-6 | NA | TRBV7-2 | TGTGCCAGCAGGGGACCTGCTTGGGGGGCCAACGTCCTGACTTTC | CASRGPAWGANVLTF
NA | TRBJ2-5 | TRBD1 | TRBV28 | TGTGCCAGCAGTTTAACCGGGACAGGTGAACAAGAGACCCAGTACTTC | CASSLTGTGEQETQYF
once | TRBJ1-2 | NA | TRBV4-3 | TGCGCCAGCAGCCAGGTTACAGGGCTCCGTGGCTACACCTTC | CASSQVTGLRGYTF
once | TRBJ2-5 | NA | TRBV9 | TGTGCCAGCAGCGGACCCTATTCGGGGGTCCAAGAGACCCAGTACTTC | CASSGPYSGVQETQYF
NA | TRBJ1-2 | NA | TRBV12-3/TRBV12-4 | TGTGCCAGCAGTTTAGACTCAGGAACTTTTCTTAACTATGGCTACACCTTC | CASSLDSGTFLNYGYTF
NA | TRBJ1-2 | TRBD1 | TRBV7-2 | TGTGCCAGCAGCAACCGACAGGGCCTTAACTATGGCTACACCTTC | CASSNRQGLNYGYTF
NA | TRBJ1-2 | NA | TRBV29-1 | TGCAGCGTTCAAATAGGGGGTAAAAGCTATGGCTGCACCTTC | CSVQIGGKSYGCTF
few | TRBJ1-1 | NA | TRBV27 | TGTGCCAGCAGGAGGGCGAACACTGAAGCTTTCTTT | CASRRANTEAFF
NA | TRBJ2-1 | NA | TRBV10-2 | TGCGCCAGCAGTGAGTCCACCTACAATGAGCAGTTCTTC | CASSESTYNEQFF
NA | TRBJ2-1 | NA | TRBV28 | TGTGCCAGCAGCCTCCCCGGATTAACCGGCAATGAGCAGTTCTTC | CASSLPGLTGNEQFF
NA | TRBJ1-4 | NA | TRBV2 | TGTGCCAGCAGTGAAAGGAGGGGAACTAATGAAAAACTGTTTTTT | CASSERRGTNEKLFF
NA | TRBJ1-2 | NA | TRBV4-1 | TGCGCCAGCAGCCAAGATACGGGGGCTAACTATGGCTACACCTTC | CASSQDTGANYGYTF
few | TRBJ1-4 | NA | TRBV28 | TGTGCCAGCAGTTACCAGGGCGGGAGCGATGAAAAACTGTTTTTT | CASSYQGGSDEKLFF
NA | TRBJ2-1 | NA | TRBV24-1 | TGTGCCACCACAGACGGGGGCAAAGGCTCCTACAATGAGCAGTTCTTC | CATTDGGKGSYNEQFF
NA | TRBJ1-6 | NA | TRBV4-3 | TGCGCCAGCAGCCAAGCGTGGTCGGATAATTCACCCCTCCACTTT | CASSQAWSDNSPLHF
few | TRBJ2-1 | NA | TRBV12-3/TRBV12-4 | TGTGCCAGCGGTGTGACTGGGGACAATGAGCAGTTCTTC | CASGVTGDNEQFF
NA | TRBJ1-5 | NA | TRBV24-1 | TGTGCCACCAGTGATGCCCCCCCGCTGGAGGGTGGCAATCGGCCCCAGCATTTT | CATSDAPPLEGGNRPQHF
once | TRBJ2-3 | NA | TRBV28 | TGTGCCAGCAGTTTCCCACCAGGGTTTGGCACAGATACGCAGTATTTT | CASSFPPGFGTDTQYF
NA | TRBJ2-1 | NA | TRBV28 | TGTGCCAGCAGTCCCTTTAGCATCGGAACTTGGCGAGGATCCTACAATGAGCAGTTCTTC | CASSPFSIGTWRGSYNEQFF
few | TRBJ2-1 | TRBD2 | TRBV20-1 | TGCAGTGCTATTGGCCCGGGAGGGAGTGAGCAGTTCTTC | CSAIGPGGSEQFF
few | TRBJ2-3 | NA | TRBV9 | TGTGCCAGCAGCGGAGATGGGGATACGCAGTATTTT | CASSGDGDTQYF
NA | TRBJ2-1 | NA | TRBV4-3 | TGCGCCAGCAGCCAAGCGTGGAGCGCCTATTACAAGGAGCAGTTCTTC | CASSQAWSAYYKEQFF
NA | TRBJ2-1 | TRBD2 | TRBV5-1 | TGCGCCAGCAGCTTTACCGGACTAGCGGGGGGTGGTGAGCAGTTCTTC | CASSFTGLAGGGEQFF
NA | TRBJ1-2 | TRBD1 | TRBV12-3/TRBV12-4 | TGTGCCAGCAGCCCCCGGGACAGGGGCACTATGGGCGGCTACACCTTC | CASSPRDRGTMGGYTF
NA | TRBJ2-1 | NA | TRBV24-1 | TGTGCCACCGGTGGCAACCGCCAAGAGACCCAGTTCTTC | CATGGNRQETQFF